Following are 15 T cell receptor beta chains from one sample sequenced in a study of blood T cells in healthy people across ages. Through a sample-barcoded 5' primer and a J-beta primer mix, a second PCR was run for roughly 6 to 12 cycles. Using its own MiXCR run on the 5' RACE reads, TCRdb lists one record per CDR3 protein. The data hold 700,000 or so distinct CDR3 sequences, with about 20% observed a single time. Sequences were obtained from blood. The receptors were sampled from a man aged 70 or older in good health.

CDR3 sequence: CSARALTGAIYEQYF. CDR3 DNA: TGCAGTGCTAGGGCTCTGACAGGGGCGATCTACGAGCAGTACTTC. The rearrangement uses TRBV20-1 and TRBJ2-7, with 8 bases identical to TRBD1. Looked up from germline, CDR1 is DFQATT and CDR2 is SNEGSKA (reference sequence). CDR3 length: 15 residues. V dropped 3 bases and J dropped 3; count of bases not matched to a gene: 10.

The sample holds a few counts of this clonotype. The chain has TRBV6-6 and TRBJ2-1; the D call may be TRBD1 or TRBD2 (5 bases each). The CDR3 covers 13 residues. Germline CDR1 is MNHNY and CDR2 is SVGAGI (reference sequence). V was pared by 5 bases and J by 8 bases, with 13 bases between. The CDR3 sequence: CASSLRESHEQFF. CDR3 in DNA: TGTGCCAGCAGTCTCAGGGAGTCCCATGAGCAGTTCTTC.

This clonotype appeared a few times. V is TRBV7-9 and J is TRBJ2-6; D is perhaps TRBD1 (6 bases). V shed 3 bases and J shed 0 bases, with 12 bases lying between them. CDR1 is SEHNR and CDR2 is FQNEAQ in the germline V gene (reference sequence). This CDR3 region has 17 residues. The CDR3 sequence is CASSFLTGLSGANVLTF. DNA of the CDR3: TGTGCCAGCAGCTTTCTGACAGGCCTCTCTGGGGCCAACGTCCTGACTTTC.

The rearrangement joins TRBV28 to TRBJ1-2; 9 bases line up with TRBD1. Unmatched junction bases numbered 7, after V lost 4 bases and J lost 4 bases. The germline CDR1 and CDR2 sequences are MDHEN and SYDVKM. The CDR3 is 15 amino acids. The CDR3 DNA reads TGTGCCAGCAGTTCCGGGACAGGGCGAATCTATGGCTACACCTTC. It specifies CASSSGTGRIYGYTF.

This clonotype was seen only a few times. The chain combines TRBV28 with TRBJ1-2; 11 bases agree with TRBD1. The CDR3 runs to 16 residues. V lost 6 bases to trimming and J lost 5 bases; unmatched junction nucleotides: 11. The germline V gene encodes CDR1 MDHEN and CDR2 SYDVKM. Written as DNA, the CDR3 is TGTGCCAGCAGCCGGCACGGGACAGGGGGGGAATATGGCTACACCTTC. Encoded protein: CASSRHGTGGEYGYTF.

J is TRBJ2-1 and V is TRBV14; D uncertain. This CDR3 comprises 14 residues. The V gene lost 0 bases and the J gene lost 8 bases, with 11 bases spanning the gap. Germline assignment: CDR1 SGHDN and CDR2 FVKESK. Here the CDR3 DNA reads TGTGCCAGCAGCCAAGAGGGCTGGAGCGATGAGCAGTTCTTC. This sequence encodes CASSQEGWSDEQFF.

This chain joins TRBV6-7 and TRBJ1-2; no reliable D call. TRBV6-7 is placed among ORFs of uncertain function. The CDR3 contains 11 residues. V gave up 9 bases and J gave up 3 bases, with 8 bases separating them. The CDR3 here is CARESYYGYTF. The CDR3, as DNA: TGTGCCAGAGAATCGTACTATGGCTACACCTTC.

This CDR3 reads CASSLGWRNTDTQYF. In nucleotides, the CDR3 is TGTGCCAGCAGTTTAGGATGGCGGAACACAGATACGCAGTATTTT. The rearrangement uses TRBV12-3 or TRBV12-4 and TRBJ2-3; D is unresolved. V gave up 1 base and J gave up 2 bases, with 10 bases separating them. This CDR3 comprises 15 residues.

The sample holds many counts of this clonotype. This CDR3 is CASSFLVLNGEQYV. The CDR3 bases are TGTGCCAGCAGCTTCCTTGTTTTGAATGGCGAGCAGTACGTC. The rearrangement links TRBV5-5 to TRBJ2-7; D is undetermined. V was pared by 2 bases and J by 6 bases, with 15 bases between. Germline CDR1 is SGHKS and CDR2 is YYEKEE (reference sequence). The CDR3 sequence is 14 residues long.

Many counts were recorded for this clonotype. The genes are TRBV20-1 and TRBJ2-1; weak D call: TRBD2 (6 bases). The CDR3 loop spans 12 amino acids. CDR1 and CDR2 (germline): DFQATT, SNEGSKA (reference sequence). Trimming cost V 4 bases and J 6 bases, with 10 bases left between them. CDR3 protein: CSATGGSNEQFF. In DNA, the CDR3 is TGCAGTGCTACTGGGGGGAGCAATGAGCAGTTCTTC.

This clonotype was detected only a few times. The CDR3 reads CASSLLAGNEQFF. The CDR3 DNA reads TGTGCCAGCAGCTTACTAGCGGGAAATGAGCAGTTCTTC. The chain carries TRBV7-9 and TRBJ2-1, with TRBD2 matching over 9 bases. The CDR3 is 13 amino acids. V was pared by 2 bases and J by 7 bases, with 0 bases of the junction left unmatched. CDR1 and CDR2 from the germline V gene are SEHNR and FQNEAQ (reference sequence). Full variable domain (remainder filled in from reference TRBV7-9 and TRBJ2-1): DTGVSQNPRHKITKRGQNVTFRCDPISEHNRLYWYRQTLGQGPEFLTYFQNEAQLEKSRLLSDRFSAERPKGSFSTLEIQRTEQGDSAMYLCASSLLAGNEQFFGPGTRLTVL.

The V and J genes are TRBV7-8 and TRBJ1-2; D is uncertain. V lost 4 bases and J lost 4, with 19 bases in between. CDR3 length equals 16 residues. The germline V gene has CDR1 SGHVS and CDR2 FQNEAQ. The CDR3 DNA is TGTGCCAGCAGCTCAAGACACCACGCCTTGGGCTATGGCTACACCTTC. This encodes CASSSRHHALGYGYTF. Combining the CDR3 with reference TRBV7-8 and TRBJ1-2 gives the whole variable domain GAGVSQSPRYKVAKRGQDVALRCDPISGHVSLFWYQQALGQGPEFLTYFQNEAQLDKSGLPSDRFFAERPEGSVSTLKIQRTQQEDSAVYLCASSSRHHALGYGYTFGSGTRLTVV.

The chain carries TRBV4-3 and TRBJ2-2, with D tentatively TRBD2 (5 bases). CDR1 and CDR2 from the germline V gene are LGHNA and YSLEER. The V end was cut by 0 bases, the J end by 6 bases, with 11 bases between. The CDR3 runs 15 residues. The CDR3 region has the DNA TGCGCCAGCAGCCAAGATAACGGGGTGGCCGGGGAGCTGTTTTTT. As protein: CASSQDNGVAGELFF.

This clonotype was observed at least ten times. CDR3 sequence (DNA): TGCAGCGTGGACGACAGGTTCACAGATACGCAGTATTTT. It yields the protein CSVDDRFTDTQYF. The chain has TRBV29-1 and TRBJ2-3; D possibly corresponds to TRBD1 (6 bases). CDR1 SQVTM and CDR2 ANQGSEA come from the germline V gene. The CDR3 has 13 amino acids. Trimming stripped 6 bases from V and 2 bases from J, with 12 bases between.

The rearrangement uses TRBV7-3 and TRBJ2-3, with TRBD2 identical over 10 bases. CDR3 length: 15 residues. CDR1 and CDR2 from the germline V gene are SGHTA and FQGTGA. V lost 10 bases, J lost 2 bases, and 9 bases stayed unmatched. CDR3 loop: CAITLSGRVTDTQYF. The CDR3 nucleotides are TGTGCCATCACCTTGAGCGGGAGGGTCACAGATACGCAGTATTTT.